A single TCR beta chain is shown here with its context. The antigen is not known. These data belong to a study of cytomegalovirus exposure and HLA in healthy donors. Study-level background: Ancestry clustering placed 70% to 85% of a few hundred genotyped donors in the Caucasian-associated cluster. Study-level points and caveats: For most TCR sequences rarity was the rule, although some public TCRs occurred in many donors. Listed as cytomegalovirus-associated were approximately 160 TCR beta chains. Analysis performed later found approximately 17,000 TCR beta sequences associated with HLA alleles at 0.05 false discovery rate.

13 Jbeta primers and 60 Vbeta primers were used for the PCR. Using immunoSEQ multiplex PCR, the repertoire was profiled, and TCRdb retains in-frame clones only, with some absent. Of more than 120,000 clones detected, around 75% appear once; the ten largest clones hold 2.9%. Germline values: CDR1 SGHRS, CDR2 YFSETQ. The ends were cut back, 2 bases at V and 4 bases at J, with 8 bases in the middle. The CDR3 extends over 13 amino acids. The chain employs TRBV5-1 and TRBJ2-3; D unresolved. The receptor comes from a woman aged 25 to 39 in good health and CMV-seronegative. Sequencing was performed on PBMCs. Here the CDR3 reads CASSLSGPDTQYF. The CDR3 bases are TGCGCCAGCAGCTTAAGTGGCCCAGATACGCAGTATTTT. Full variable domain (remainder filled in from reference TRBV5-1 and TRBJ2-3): KAGVTQTPRYLIKTRGQQVTLSCSPISGHRSVSWYQQTPGQGLQFLFEYFSETQRNKGNFPGRFSGRQFSNSRSEMNVSTLELGDSALYLCASSLSGPDTQYFGPGTRLTVL.